This T cell receptor beta chain was identified in a study of control samples from healthy donors and cancer patients. The repertoire was sequenced with immunoSEQ multiplex PCR; TCRdb's copy has only in-frame clones and lacks some. This table holds about 55,000 clones, roughly 95% found once. From germline, CDR1 is LNHDA and CDR2 SQIVND (reference sequence). The CDR3 consists of 9 residues. Trimming took 10 bases from V and 3 from J, leaving 3 bases between them. The sequence came from a woman under 30 in good health. The chain recombines TRBV19 with TRBJ1-2; no clear D. Sequencing was carried out using blood. CDR3: CATHYGYTF. CDR3 nucleotide sequence: TGTGCCACCCACTATGGCTACACCTTC.